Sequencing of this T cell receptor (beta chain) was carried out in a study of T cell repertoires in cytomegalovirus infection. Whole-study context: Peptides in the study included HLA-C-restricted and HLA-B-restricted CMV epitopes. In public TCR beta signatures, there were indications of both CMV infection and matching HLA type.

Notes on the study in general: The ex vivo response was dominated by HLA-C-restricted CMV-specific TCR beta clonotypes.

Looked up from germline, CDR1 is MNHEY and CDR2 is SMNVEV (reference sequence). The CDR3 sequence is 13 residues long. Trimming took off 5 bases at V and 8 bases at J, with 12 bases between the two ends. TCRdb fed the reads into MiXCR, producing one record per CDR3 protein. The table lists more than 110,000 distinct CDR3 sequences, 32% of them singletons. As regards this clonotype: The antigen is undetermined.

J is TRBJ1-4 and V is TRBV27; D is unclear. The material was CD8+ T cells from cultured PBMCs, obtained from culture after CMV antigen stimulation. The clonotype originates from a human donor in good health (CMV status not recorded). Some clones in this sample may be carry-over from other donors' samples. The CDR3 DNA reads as TGTGCCAGCAGTCGAGGAGGCGGGGAAAAACTGTTTTTT. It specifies CASSRGGGEKLFF.